This record covers a single T cell receptor (beta chain). Its specificity is unknown. This record comes from a study of T cells expressing NK-cell markers. Study overall: Out of eight donors sequenced, seven tested HCMV-seropositive and the remaining one seronegative. Overall study results and limits: For a few donors, these clonotypes were likewise the leading ones in the CD3+CD56-NKG2C+ fraction. About six donors carried dominant NKG2C+ clonotypes that made up roughly 1.0-8% of their CD8+ T cells.

CDR3 length: 13 amino acids. CDR1 KGHSH and CDR2 LQKENI come from the germline V gene. What made the TCR beta cDNA was 5'RACE template switching with UMIs. TCRdb re-called the 5' RACE reads and gives one entry per CDR3 protein, without DNA. Its table records under 600,000 distinct CDR3 sequences. This clonotype was obtained from a woman aged 45-59 years in good health. The sample consisted of blood T cells: a sorted CD56 or NKG2C T cell subset, CD4+ or CD8+ T cells, or bulk PBMC T cells (not recorded which). V usage is TRBV18 and J usage is TRBJ1-1. The CDR3 spells CASSPSVTKKAFF.